This T cell receptor (beta chain) came from a study of CXCR3-negative and CXCR3-positive naive CD8 T cells. Looking at the study overall: Total TRB output reached about 130 million reads, about 1.5 +/- 0.3 million per library. Study results and limitations: Researchers report that CXCR3-positive naive cells carry more hydrophobic TRB CDR3s than CXCR3-negative naive cells.

Comment on this clonotype: Its antigen is not known.

The libraries of TRB cDNA were constructed through 5' RACE using UMI labels. TCRdb re-analyzed the 5' RACE reads; it lists each CDR3 protein once, without DNA. Its table records 20,000 to 30,000 distinct CDR3 sequences. Naive CD8+ T cells had a CD45RO-CCR7+CD27+CD95- phenotype. The CDR3 length is 15 residues. Germline V gene sequence: CDR1 SEHNR, CDR2 FQNEAQ (reference sequence). This receptor was identified in a human donor in good health. Some clones in this sample may be carry-over from other donors' samples. The chain has TRBV7-9 and TRBJ1-4; there is no DNA to check the TCRdb D call of TRBD1. Sequences were obtained from naive CXCR3- CD8+ T cells from blood. The subset denotes: CD45RO-CCR7+CD27+CD95- naive CD8+ T cells lacking CXCR3 (TNR3-). The CDR3 loop is CASSTRQANDEKLFF.